What follows are 6 T cell receptor beta chains derived from one specimen sequenced in a study of cytomegalovirus exposure and HLA in healthy donors. PCR employed 60 Vbeta and 13 Jbeta primers. Using immunoSEQ multiplex PCR, the repertoire was profiled, and TCRdb retains in-frame clones only, with some absent. The sample gives under 200,000 clones, 60% to 80% of which show up once; roughly 1.4% is in the top ten. The source material was PBMCs. Receptor source: a woman aged 25-40 years in good health and CMV-seronegative.

The chain recombines TRBV2 with TRBJ2-2; tentatively, D is TRBD2 (5 bases). V dropped 6 bases and J dropped 2 bases, with 10 bases sitting between them. The germline gives CDR1 SNHLY, CDR2 FYNNEI. This CDR3 is built from 14 residues. The CDR3 nucleotides read TGTGCCAGCAGGAAGGACTTTAACACCGGGGAGCTGTTTTTT. This encodes CASRKDFNTGELFF.

The chain joins TRBV27 to TRBJ1-4; D is possibly TRBD1 (5 bases). Germline CDR1 reads MNHEY; CDR2 reads SMNVEV (reference sequence). The CDR3 sequence is 15 residues long. V dropped 6 bases and J dropped 0 bases, with 11 bases sitting between them. The CDR3 here is CASSRKGATNEKLFF. CDR3 in DNA: TGTGCCAGCAGCCGCAAAGGGGCAACTAATGAAAAACTGTTTTTT.

The chain has TRBV6-6 and TRBJ2-7, with a weak D call TRBD1 (5 bases). Trimming pared 5 bases from V and 6 bases from J, leaving 14 bases between. The CDR3 covers 13 residues. Germline loops: CDR1 MNHNY, CDR2 SVGAGI (reference sequence). The CDR3 sequence: CASSQGTVGEQYF. In nucleotides, the CDR3 is TGTGCCAGCAGTCAGGGCACCGTAGGCGAGCAGTACTTC.

The chain employs TRBV18 and TRBJ1-1, with D unresolved. Between the trimmed V and J ends, which lost 3 bases and 3 bases, there was a span of 17 bases. The CDR3 is 16 amino acids. Germline values: CDR1 KGHSH, CDR2 LQKENI. The CDR3 reads CASSPLTTGRDTEAFF. DNA for the CDR3: TGTGCCAGCTCACCTTTAACCACGGGGAGAGACACTGAAGCTTTCTTT.

The V and J genes are TRBV18 and TRBJ1-6; D is possibly TRBD1 (5 bases). The CDR3 is 13 amino acids. Trimming removed 2 bases at V and 8 bases at J, with 7 bases between. From germline, CDR1 is KGHSH and CDR2 LQKENI. This CDR3 reads CASSPGGDSPLHF. In DNA form, the CDR3 reads TGTGCCAGCTCACCAGGGGGGGATTCACCCCTCCACTTT.

The V call is TRBV5-1, the J call TRBJ1-1; D unclear. The CDR3 runs 15 residues. Germline V CDR1 and CDR2: SGHRS, YFSETQ. V gave up 1 base and J gave up 1 base, with 11 bases separating them. Here the CDR3 DNA reads TGCGCCAGCAGCTTGAGCTCCCTGCCGAACACTGAAGCTTTCTTT. Translating gives CASSLSSLPNTEAFF. The entire variable domain, with the rest obtained from reference TRBV5-1 and TRBJ1-1, is as follows: KAGVTQTPRYLIKTRGQQVTLSCSPISGHRSVSWYQQTPGQGLQFLFEYFSETQRNKGNFPGRFSGRQFSNSRSEMNVSTLELGDSALYLCASSLSSLPNTEAFFGQGTRLTVV.